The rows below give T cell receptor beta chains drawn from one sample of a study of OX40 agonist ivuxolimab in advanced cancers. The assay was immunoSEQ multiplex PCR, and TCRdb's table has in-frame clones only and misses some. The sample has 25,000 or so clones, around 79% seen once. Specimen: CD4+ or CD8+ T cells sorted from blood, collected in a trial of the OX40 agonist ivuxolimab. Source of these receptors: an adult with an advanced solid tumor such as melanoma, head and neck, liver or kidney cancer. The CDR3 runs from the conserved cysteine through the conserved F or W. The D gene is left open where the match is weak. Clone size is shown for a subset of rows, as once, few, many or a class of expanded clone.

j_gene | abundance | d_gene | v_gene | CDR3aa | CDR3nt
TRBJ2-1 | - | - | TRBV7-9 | CASSAEGVVAGEQFF | TGTGCCAGCAGCGCAGAAGGGGTGGTGGCCGGGGAGCAGTTCTTC
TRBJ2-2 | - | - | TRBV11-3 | CASSSHATGTNTGELFF | TGTGCCAGCAGCTCCCACGCCACAGGGACGAACACCGGGGAGCTGTTTTTT
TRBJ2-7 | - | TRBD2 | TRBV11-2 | CASSLTPGGAGEQYF | TGTGCCAGCAGCTTAACCCCCGGGGGGGCCGGTGAGCAGTACTTC
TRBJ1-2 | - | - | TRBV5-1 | CASSSSRQALTEGYTF | TGCGCCAGCAGCTCATCCCGACAGGCGCTGACGGAAGGCTACACCTTC
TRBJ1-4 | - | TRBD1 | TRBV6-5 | CASSYQGGATNEKLFF | TGTGCCAGCAGTTACCAGGGGGGGGCAACTAATGAAAAACTGTTTTTT
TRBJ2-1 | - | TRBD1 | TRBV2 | CASTQGTGGHEQFF | TGTGCCAGCACCCAGGGGACAGGGGGCCATGAGCAGTTCTTC
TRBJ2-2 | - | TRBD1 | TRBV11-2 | CASSPRRDRVGELFF | TGTGCCAGCAGCCCACGCCGGGACAGGGTCGGGGAGCTGTTTTTT
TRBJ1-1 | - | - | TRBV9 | CASSVVAENTEAFF | TGTGCCAGCAGCGTAGTTGCGGAGAACACTGAAGCTTTCTTT
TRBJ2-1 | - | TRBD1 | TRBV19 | CASSPLTGVPEQFF | TGTGCCAGTAGTCCGTTGACAGGGGTCCCTGAGCAGTTCTTC
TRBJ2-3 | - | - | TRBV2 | CASSGKGTYTDTQYF | TGTGCCAGCAGTGGTAAAGGCACGTACACAGATACGCAGTATTTT
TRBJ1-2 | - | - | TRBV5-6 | CASSSGASYGYTF | TGTGCCAGCAGCTCCGGCGCTTCGTATGGCTACACCTTC
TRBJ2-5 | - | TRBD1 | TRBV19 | CASSQGAETQYF | TGTGCCAGTTCCCAGGGGGCGGAGACCCAGTACTTC
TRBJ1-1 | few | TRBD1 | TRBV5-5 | CASSKDRGPTEAFF | TGTGCCAGCAGTAAGGACAGGGGGCCCACTGAAGCTTTCTTT
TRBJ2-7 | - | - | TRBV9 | CASSGGGRSYEQYF | TGTGCCAGCAGCGGGGGGGGCCGTTCCTACGAGCAGTACTTC
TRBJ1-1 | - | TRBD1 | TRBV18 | CTSSTGQGNTEAFF | TGTACCAGCTCAACAGGACAGGGGAACACTGAAGCTTTCTTT
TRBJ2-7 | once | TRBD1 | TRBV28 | CASPPPQTGGPYEQYF | TGTGCCAGCCCGCCCCCACAGACAGGGGGCCCCTACGAGCAGTACTTC
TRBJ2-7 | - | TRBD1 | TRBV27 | CASSPDRGVISYEQYF | TGTGCCAGCAGTCCGGACAGGGGAGTTATATCCTACGAGCAGTACTTC
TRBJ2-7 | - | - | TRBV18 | CASSRPGTNAYEQYF | TGTGCCAGCTCACGGCCCGGGACCAACGCCTACGAGCAGTACTTC
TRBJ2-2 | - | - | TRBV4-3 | CASSQGGAYTGELFF | TGCGCCAGCAGCCAAGGGGGGGCCTACACCGGGGAGCTGTTTTTT
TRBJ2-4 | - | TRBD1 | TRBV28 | CASTPVDRGTGNIQYF | TGTGCCAGCACCCCCGTGGACAGGGGAACAGGAAACATTCAGTACTTC
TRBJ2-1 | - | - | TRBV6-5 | CASSFRDGVYNEQFF | TGTGCCAGCAGTTTCCGGGACGGGGTATACAATGAGCAGTTCTTC
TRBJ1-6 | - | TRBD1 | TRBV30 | CAWSGQGVAYNSPLHF | TGTGCCTGGAGTGGACAGGGGGTAGCCTATAATTCACCCCTCCACTTT
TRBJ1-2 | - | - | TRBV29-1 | CSVEGGANYGYTF | TGCAGCGTTGAGGGGGGAGCTAACTATGGCTACACCTTC
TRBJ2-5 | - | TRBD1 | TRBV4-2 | CASSQGEAGGQTQYF | TGTGCCAGCAGCCAAGGTGAAGCAGGGGGACAGACCCAGTACTTC
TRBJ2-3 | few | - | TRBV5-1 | CASSKTASTDTQYF | TGCGCCAGCAGCAAGACTGCTAGCACAGATACGCAGTATTTT
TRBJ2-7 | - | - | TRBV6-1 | CASSQVGGSYEQYF | TGTGCCAGCTCACAGGTAGGGGGCTCCTACGAGCAGTACTTC
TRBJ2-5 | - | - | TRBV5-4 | CASSSTSGTPKGTQYF | TGTGCCAGCAGCTCGACCTCCGGGACACCTAAAGGGACCCAGTACTTC
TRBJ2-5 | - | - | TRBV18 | CASSTGRRETQYF | TGTGCCAGCTCCACAGGGCGTAGAGAGACCCAGTACTTC